These 27 T cell receptor beta chains share one sample of origin, sequenced in a study of Graves' ophthalmopathy and Graves' hyperthyroidism. RNA transcripts served as template for amplifying TCR beta CDR3 sequences. The first-round RT-PCR employed HTBI primers together with the Qiagen OneStep RT-PCR kit. A multiplex PCR was then performed as the second round. TCRdb used MiXCR to reprocess the multiplex PCR reads, holding one entry per CDR3 protein. Among 740,000 or so distinct CDR3 sequences listed, 40% were seen once. Sequencing was performed on peripheral blood. The receptors were gathered from an adult man with Graves' ophthalmopathy.

J is TRBJ2-5 and V is TRBV11-2, with 7 bases that match TRBD1. Germline V lookup: CDR1 SGHAT, CDR2 FQNNGV. V shed 4 bases, J shed 9 bases, and the junction held 5 bases outside the gene matches. The CDR3 runs to 12 residues. CDR3 bases: TGTGCCAGCAGCTCGAGCGACAGGGCCCAGTACTTC. Translating it yields CASSSSDRAQYF.

This clonotype was seen ten or more times. V is TRBV11-2 and J is TRBJ1-1; D ambiguous. CDR1 SGHAT and CDR2 FQNNGV come from the germline V gene. There are 12 residues in the CDR3. The V end lost 1 base, the J end lost 7 bases, and 7 bases lay between the germline ends. CDR3 protein: CASSLGPSEAFF. DNA for the CDR3: TGTGCCAGCAGCTTAGGCCCTAGTGAAGCTTTCTTT.

This clonotype has just a few counts. The chain uses TRBV7-2 and TRBJ2-7; D not certain. The V end lost 4 bases, the J end lost 0 bases, and 19 bases lay between the germline ends. Germline-derived CDR1 and CDR2 are SGHTA and FQGNSA. This CDR3 is 17 amino acids long. CDR3 in amino acids: CASSSSFPAQSSYEQYF. The CDR3 DNA reads as TGTGCCAGCAGCTCCAGCTTTCCAGCTCAGAGCTCCTACGAGCAGTACTTC.

The J gene is TRBJ2-7, the V gene TRBV7-7; 7 nucleotides align to TRBD1. This CDR3 comprises 16 residues. The ends lost 5 bases at V and 2 bases at J; junction bases unmatched: 12. Germline loops: CDR1 SSHAT, CDR2 FNYEAQ (reference sequence). The CDR3: CASSGQEGTGPYEQYF. Written as DNA, the CDR3 is TGTGCCAGCAGCGGACAGGAAGGGACGGGACCCTACGAGCAGTACTTC. Filled out from reference TRBV7-7 and TRBJ2-7, the complete variable domain reads GAGVSQSPRYKVTKRGQDVTLRCDPISSHATLYWYQQALGQGPEFLTYFNYEAQPDKSGLPSDRFSAERPEGSISTLTIQRTEQRDSAMYRCASSGQEGTGPYEQYFGPGTRLTVT.

As concerns this clonotype: This may stem from a read error, because a much larger clone lies one nucleotide away. The rearrangement uses TRBV7-6 and TRBJ1-6; TRBD1 is a possible D gene (5 bases). The CDR3 runs 15 residues. V dropped 4 bases and J dropped 7 bases, with 14 bases sitting between them. Germline V gene data show CDR1 as SGHVS and CDR2 as FNYEAQ. The CDR3: CASSSEGRWNSPLHF. The CDR3 region has the DNA TGTGCCAGCAGCTCCGAGGGGCGCTGGAATTCACCCCTCCACTTT.

For this clonotype: At one end, the junction sequence differs from germline, possibly due to a read error. The chain combines TRBV7-2 with TRBJ2-7, with 7 bases identical to TRBD2. This CDR3 is built from 14 residues. Germline loops: CDR1 SGHTA, CDR2 FQGNSA. The CDR3 loop reads CAGSTSAGSHEQYF. CDR3 sequence (DNA): TGTGCCGGTTCTACTAGCGCCGGCTCCCACGAGCAGTACTTC.

The V gene is TRBV7-9, the J gene TRBJ2-2; no firm D call. This CDR3 comprises 13 residues. Trimming pared 5 bases from V and 8 bases from J, leaving 12 bases between. The V gene's germline CDR1 is SEHNR and CDR2 FQNEAQ (reference sequence). The CDR3 nucleotides are TGTGCCAGCAGCCAAGATGAGGCGGGGGAGCTGTTTTTT. It encodes CASSQDEAGELFF.

In its sample, this clonotype was seen many times. The chain has TRBV20-1 and TRBJ2-7, with TRBD2 identical over 8 bases. Germline V gene lookup returns CDR1 DFQATT and CDR2 SNEGSKA (reference sequence). CDR3 length equals 12 residues. After removal of 5 bases from V and 8 bases from J, the junction contained 8 bases not matched to a gene. CDR3 bases: TGCAGTGCTTCACCTAGCGGGCGGCAGCAGTACTTC. Translating gives CSASPSGRQQYF.

This clonotype was seen a handful of times. The junction shows a germline mismatch at one end, possibly a read error. The gene calls are TRBV10-3 and TRBJ1-2; D unresolved. CDR1 and CDR2 from the germline V gene are ENHRY and SYGVKD. This CDR3 has 11 amino acids. CDR3 region: CASSETLSYTF. In nucleotides, the CDR3 is TGTGCCAGCAGTGAAACTCTGAGCTACACCTTC.

The gene calls are TRBV15 and TRBJ2-5, with D perhaps TRBD2 (5 bases). Trimming removed 8 bases at V and 1 base at J, with 17 bases between. There are 15 residues in the CDR3. Germline V gene sequence: CDR1 LNHNV, CDR2 YYDKDF (reference sequence). The DNA for the CDR3 is TGTGCCACCGTGAGCGGACTCGACTCCCAAGAGACCCAGTACTTC. Protein product: CATVSGLDSQETQYF.

This chain joins TRBV6-5 and TRBJ2-5; D not certain. The J call is in doubt because the DNA end fits TRBJ2-7 better. CDR1 is MNHEY and CDR2 is SVGAGI in the germline V gene. The CDR3 sequence is 9 residues long. The CDR3 reads CASSIEQYF. The CDR3 DNA reads as TGTGCCAGCAGCATCGAGCAGTACTTC.

The V and J genes are TRBV7-9 and TRBJ1-5; 10 nucleotides agree with TRBD1. The CDR3 totals 16 residues. Germline lookup yields CDR1 SEHNR and CDR2 FQNEAQ (reference sequence). V trimming: 6 bases; J trimming: 2 bases; junction bases outside the gene matches: 7. The CDR3 here is CASSMTGGAGNQPQHF. CDR3 bases: TGTGCCAGCAGTATGACAGGGGGCGCGGGCAATCAGCCCCAGCATTTT. Full variable domain (remainder filled in from reference TRBV7-9 and TRBJ1-5): DTGVSQNPRHKITKRGQNVTFRCDPISEHNRLYWYRQTLGQGPEFLTYFQNEAQLEKSRLLSDRFSAERPKGSFSTLEIQRTEQGDSAMYLCASSMTGGAGNQPQHFGDGTRLSIL.

The rearrangement joins TRBV7-2 to TRBJ1-6; no clear D gene. Deletions cut 5 bases from V and 9 bases from J, with 11 bases between. Germline loops: CDR1 SGHTA, CDR2 FQGNSA. The CDR3 totals 13 residues. The CDR3 sequence: CASSLNWGSPLHF. The CDR3 DNA reads TGTGCCAGCAGCCTAAATTGGGGTTCACCCCTCCACTTT.

This chain connects TRBV6-5 to TRBJ2-2; TRBD1 might be the D (6 bases). The germline CDR1 and CDR2 sequences are MNHEY and SVGAGI. Trimming stripped 9 bases from V and 7 bases from J, with 9 bases between. The CDR3 length is 11 residues. The CDR3 DNA is TGTGCCAGTAGGGGGTTCGGGGAGCTGTTTTTT. Translation gives CASRGFGELFF.

This clonotype was found a few times. V usage is TRBV25-1 and J usage is TRBJ1-2; a possible D gene is TRBD1 (6 bases). Per the germline V gene, CDR1 is MGHDK and CDR2 is SYGVNS. The V end lost 5 bases, the J end lost 4 bases, and 11 bases lay between the germline ends. The CDR3 is 13 residues long. The CDR3 here is CASSFRGAYGYTF. The DNA of the CDR3 is TGTGCCAGCAGTTTCAGGGGAGCCTATGGCTACACCTTC.

Ten or more counts support this clonotype. The V call is TRBV7-9, the J call TRBJ2-5; 11 nucleotides align to TRBD1. Germline CDR1 is SEHNR and CDR2 is FQNEAQ (reference sequence). V lost 1 base and J lost 5; bases outside the gene matches: 6. The CDR3 has 16 residues. CDR3 residues: CASSLGRDRGKETQYF. The CDR3 coding sequence is TGTGCCAGCAGCTTAGGCCGGGACAGGGGGAAGGAGACCCAGTACTTC.

The CDR3 loop is CASSESRVQNSNQPQHF. The CDR3 region has the DNA TGTGCCAGCAGTGAGTCCAGGGTACAAAATAGCAATCAGCCCCAGCATTTT. The chain carries TRBV6-1 and TRBJ1-5; a possible D gene is TRBD1 (5 bases). The CDR3 has 17 amino acids. Per germline, CDR1 MNHNS and CDR2 SASEGT. V lost 3 bases to trimming and J lost 0 bases, with 15 bases between them.

This clonotype was detected only a few times. The chain uses TRBV2 and TRBJ2-7; D is perhaps TRBD1 or TRBD2 (5 bases each). Germline V lookup: CDR1 SNHLY, CDR2 FYNNEI. The V end was cut by 5 bases, the J end by 5 bases, with 16 bases between. The length of the CDR3 is 14 residues. CDR3 nucleotide sequence: TGTGCCAGCAGTTACTCCAGCAGGGACCACGAGCAGTACTTC. Translated: CASSYSSRDHEQYF.

V is TRBV25-1 and J is TRBJ1-1; D unresolved. Trimming left V 1 base short and J 4 bases short, with 4 bases between. CDR1 and CDR2 (germline): MGHDK, SYGVNS. The CDR3 length is 12 residues. The CDR3 reads CASSESSTEAFF. For the CDR3, the DNA is TGTGCCAGCAGTGAATCAAGCACTGAAGCTTTCTTT.

A single count supports this clonotype. This chain connects TRBV2 to TRBJ1-4, with D uncertain. V dropped 2 bases and J dropped 4 bases, with 2 bases sitting between them. The germline V gene has CDR1 SNHLY and CDR2 FYNNEI. The CDR3 spans 12 residues. The CDR3 DNA reads as TGTGCCAGCAGTGAATATAATGAAAAACTGTTTTTT. Its protein is CASSEYNEKLFF.

The chain couples TRBV14 to TRBJ2-7; 9 bases line up with TRBD1. CDR3 length: 15 amino acids. V was pared by 0 bases and J by 4 bases, with 4 bases of the junction left unmatched. Germline V gene sequence: CDR1 SGHDN, CDR2 FVKESK. The CDR3 DNA sequence: TGTGCCAGCAGCCAAGATACAGGGGGCTGGTACGAGCAGTACTTC. It encodes CASSQDTGGWYEQYF.

This clonotype was counted only a few times. The chain combines TRBV19 with TRBJ1-2, with TRBD1 identical over 9 bases. This CDR3 is built from 15 residues. The V segment lost 2 bases and the J segment 8 bases; nucleotides outside the gene matches: 9. Germline V gene sequence: CDR1 LNHDA, CDR2 SQIVND (reference sequence). The CDR3 coding sequence is TGTGCCAGTAGTATATTTGGGACAGGGTTCTACGGCTACACCTTC. Translation: CASSIFGTGFYGYTF.

V gene TRBV2 combines with J gene TRBJ2-7; TRBD1 matches 7 bases. V lost 5 bases to trimming and J lost 2 bases; unmatched junction nucleotides: 15. The CDR3 extends over 17 amino acids. Germline V gene lookup returns CDR1 SNHLY and CDR2 FYNNEI. The CDR3 coding sequence is TGTGCCAGCAGTCCGTCTCCTGGGCAGGGGGTAACCTACGAGCAGTACTTC. It encodes CASSPSPGQGVTYEQYF.

V and J are TRBV19 and TRBJ1-1; D gene ambiguous. The CDR3 length is 12 residues. Deletions cut 3 bases from V and 7 bases from J, with 9 bases between. Germline-derived CDR1 and CDR2 are LNHDA and SQIVND (reference sequence). CDR3 sequence reads: CASSIRTNEAFF. In DNA form, the CDR3 reads TGTGCCAGTAGTATCCGGACCAATGAAGCTTTCTTT.

The chain employs TRBV7-9 and TRBJ2-5; 11 bases match TRBD2. CDR1 is SEHNR, CDR2 FQNEAQ, per germline (reference sequence). This CDR3 region has 20 residues. V shed 1 base and J 0 bases; nucleotides not matched to a gene: 13. CDR3 sequence: CASSLGLTSGMVGYQETQYF. The CDR3 nucleotides are TGTGCCAGCAGCTTAGGGTTGACTAGCGGGATGGTGGGGTACCAAGAGACCCAGTACTTC. The whole variable domain, filled in from reference TRBV7-9 and TRBJ2-5, reads DTGVSQNPRHKITKRGQNVTFRCDPISEHNRLYWYRQTLGQGPEFLTYFQNEAQLEKSRLLSDRFSAERPKGSFSTLEIQRTEQGDSAMYLCASSLGLTSGMVGYQETQYFGPGTRLLVL.

A word on this clonotype: This is likely a read error, given that the CDR3 carries no conserved phenylalanine or tryptophan at its end. The genes are TRBV7-3 and TRBJ1-2, with TRBD1 as a possible D gene (5 bases). Trimming stripped 9 bases from V and 0 bases from J, with 5 bases between. The CDR3 covers 11 residues. Germline-derived CDR1 and CDR2 are SGHTA and FQGTGA. DNA for the CDR3: TGTGCCAGGGGGGCTAACTATGGCTACACCCTC. It yields the protein CARGANYGYTL.

The gene calls are TRBV7-8 and TRBJ1-1; TRBD1 matches at 8 bases. Germline lookup yields CDR1 SGHVS and CDR2 FQNEAQ. J gave up 6 bases and V 5 bases, and 11 bases lay outside the gene matches. This CDR3 spans 15 amino acids. CDR3 protein: CASSPGTGRASEAFF. DNA for the CDR3: TGTGCCAGCAGCCCTGGGACAGGTCGGGCATCTGAAGCTTTCTTT.